This entry lists 3 T cell receptor beta chains sequenced from one sample in a study of T cells in Graves' hyperthyroidism and ophthalmopathy. RNA transcripts were the template for amplifying TCR beta CDR3 regions. RT-PCR in the first round (using the HTBI primer set) targeted the TCR CDR3. TCRdb itself ran the multiplex PCR reads through MiXCR, one entry per CDR3 protein. The data hold 450,000 to 650,000 distinct CDR3 sequences, with under 20% observed a single time. Material: blood. These receptors were taken from a woman between 18 and 29 years old with Graves' ophthalmopathy.

This clonotype was observed a handful of times. The chain couples TRBV28 to TRBJ2-5; D might be TRBD1 (5 bases). Trimming removed 3 bases from V and 13 bases from J, with 15 bases in between. This CDR3 contains 12 residues. The germline CDR1 and CDR2 sequences are MDHEN and SYDVKM. CDR3 sequence reads: CASSFMTASTYF. The CDR3 DNA follows: TGTGCCAGCAGTTTTATGACAGCATCTACGTACTTC.

This chain uses TRBV30 with TRBJ1-2; D not resolved. Germline values: CDR1 GTSNPN, CDR2 SVGIG (reference sequence). V lost 2 bases, J lost 4 bases, and 5 bases lay in between. There are 11 residues in the CDR3. CDR3: CAWSSRYGYTF. CDR3 nucleotide sequence: TGTGCCTGGAGTTCTCGCTATGGCTACACCTTC.

A note on this clonotype: A much larger clone sits a single nucleotide away, making a read error possible. The rearrangement uses TRBV2 and TRBJ2-4, with D uncertain. CDR1 and CDR2 (germline): SNHLY, FYNNEI. This CDR3 is 15 amino acids long. Trimming took off 7 bases at V and 4 bases at J, with 17 bases between the two ends. CDR3 protein: CASNRTYLGKNIQYF. In DNA, the CDR3 is TGTGCCAGCAATCGTACTTACCTGGGGAAAAACATTCAGTACTTC.